What follows describes a single TCR beta chain. As yet, its antigen is unknown. Scientists made TCR beta libraries using quantitative 5'-RACE with molecular barcodes. TCRdb fed the 5' RACE reads into MiXCR, producing one record per CDR3 protein. Of hundreds of thousands of distinct CDR3 sequences listed, more than 15% are singletons. This sample was taken from a study of CD8 T cells in ankylosing spondylitis. Study-wide results and caveats: A number of the motif variants had already been described in reactive arthritis synovial fluid and blood. Disease-linked clones reportedly showed significant enrichment in matched ankylosing spondylitis synovial fluid. For ankylosing spondylitis blood, a TCR beta motif of eight or nine highly homologous variants appeared characteristic.

This TCR came from a male donor with ankylosing spondylitis. The sequenced material came from blood, either unsorted or a sorted T cell fraction (not recorded which).

CDR3 nucleotide sequence: TGTGCCAGCAGACCGGAGACAGGGGGCCTTTACGAGCAGTACTTC. Its translation: CASRPETGGLYEQYF. The chain links TRBV11-2 to TRBJ2-7; 10 positions agree with TRBD1. The CDR3 loop spans 15 amino acids. Germline values: CDR1 SGHAT, CDR2 FQNNGV. V gave up 6 bases and J gave up 4 bases; unmatched junction bases: 9. Together with reference TRBV11-2 and TRBJ2-7, the CDR3 gives the full variable domain: EAGVAQSPRYKIIEKRQSVAFWCNPISGHATLYWYQQILGQGPKLLIQFQNNGVVDDSQLPKDRFSAERLKGVDSTLKIQPAKLEDSAVYLCASRPETGGLYEQYFGPGTRLTVT.